Presented here are 6 T cell receptor beta chains from one specimen sequenced in a study of blood T cell repertoires in COVID-19. Assay: immunoSEQ multiplex PCR; the TCRdb copy retains only in-frame clones and omits some. Of around 160,000 clones listed, 80% are singletons. Sequenced sample: PBMCs or T cells enriched from blood (not recorded which). These receptor sequences come from a woman aged 60-70 years who had recovered from COVID-19.

This clone has only a few counts. The genes are TRBV9 and TRBJ2-2, with no clear D. The germline V gene has CDR1 SGDLS and CDR2 YYNGEE. V dropped 4 bases and J dropped 8 bases, with 15 bases sitting between them. This CDR3 is 14 amino acids long. In nucleotides, the CDR3 is TGTGCCAGCAGCAATCAAGCCTTCACGGGGGAGCTGTTTTTT. As protein: CASSNQAFTGELFF.

CDR3 sequence: CASSLDSSTEAFF. DNA of the CDR3: TGTGCCAGCAGCTTGGACAGCTCCACTGAAGCTTTCTTT. The rearrangement uses TRBV7-9 and TRBJ1-1; a weak D match, TRBD1 (6 bases). The CDR3 sequence is 13 residues long. V was trimmed by 3 bases and J by 4 bases, leaving 9 bases between them. CDR1 is SEHNR and CDR2 is FQNEAQ in the germline V gene (reference sequence).

This clone came up many times. The V and J genes are TRBV30 and TRBJ1-2; D not certain. Germline CDR1 reads GTSNPN; CDR2 reads SVGIG (reference sequence). V was cut by 3 bases and J by 2 bases, with 4 bases left in between. CDR3 length: 11 amino acids. CDR3 sequence: CAWRENYGYTF. The CDR3, as DNA: TGTGCCTGGAGGGAGAACTATGGCTACACCTTC.

This clone was counted only a few times. This rearrangement joins TRBV30 to TRBJ1-6; possible D gene TRBD1, 6 bases. This CDR3 region has 15 residues. Germline V gene sequence: CDR1 GTSNPN, CDR2 SVGIG (reference sequence). Trimming cost V 4 bases and J 9 bases, with 19 bases left between them. CDR3 nucleotides: TGTGCCTGGACCCGGGACACCTTAGAGAGTTCACCCCTCCACTTT. This sequence encodes CAWTRDTLESSPLHF.

The CDR3 DNA is TGTGCCAGTAGTATGACAGGGCCGAAGCAGCCCCAGCATTTT. Protein: CASSMTGPKQPQHF. The chain carries TRBV19 and TRBJ1-5, with 7 bases lining up with TRBD1. The junction had 6 bases not matched to a gene; V was cut back by 3 bases and J by 7 bases. There are 14 residues in the CDR3. CDR1 is LNHDA and CDR2 is SQIVND in the germline V gene (reference sequence).

The V gene is TRBV18, the J gene TRBJ1-2; 7 nucleotides align to TRBD1. V lost 2 bases to trimming and J lost 4 bases; unmatched junction nucleotides: 4. In germline, CDR1 is KGHSH, CDR2 LQKENI. This CDR3 contains 14 residues. The CDR3 is CASSPDREFYGYTF. The CDR3 coding sequence is TGTGCCAGCTCACCAGACAGGGAATTCTATGGCTACACCTTC.